The T cell receptor beta chain under discussion was sequenced for a study of blood T cell repertoires in COVID-19. At the level of the study: COVID-19 samples from acute and convalescent phases originated in the United States, Italy and Spain. The cDNA or gDNA used as material had been derived from T cells, B-cell-depleted T cells, or PBMCs.

Authors' data handling: Reference gene primer amplification yielded estimated nucleated cell counts. TCRdb's table, derived via immunoSEQ multiplex PCR, lists solely in-frame clones and lacks some. The DNA was the basis for D and trimming; V, J and clone size are from that table. The data contain hundreds of thousands of clones, around nine tenths of them singletons. Germline lookup yields CDR1 SGHNT and CDR2 YENEEA. The CDR3 has 14 amino acids. V lost 2 bases to trimming and J lost 9 bases, with 14 bases between them. This TCR came from a woman between 55 and 75 years old with acute or convalescent COVID-19. Sample: peripheral blood. The chain combines TRBV11-3 with TRBJ2-1; D is perhaps TRBD1 (6 bases). For the CDR3, the DNA is TGTGCCAGCAGCTTATTGCAGGGGATAGGTGAGCAGTTCTTC. Amino acids: CASSLLQGIGEQFF.